Presented here are 29 T cell receptor beta chains from one specimen sequenced in a study of T cell responses to AZD1222 COVID-19 vaccine (dated by TCRdb to about 2021). Receptor libraries were prepared by the immunoSEQ multiplex PCR assay. TCRdb holds this immuneACCESS table with in-frame rearrangements only. Some clones are missing; in checked studies, unresolved V genes explain under half, and the rest has no known cause. Across this sample there are over 60,000 clones, with around 90% seen only once. Around 24% of the sample is taken by the ten largest. The time point tag for this specimen amounts to: baseline before first vaccination. Sequenced here: peripheral blood, sampled on day 0 of AZD1222 vaccination. These receptors all stem from an adult in good health.

The chain carries TRBV6-2 or TRBV6-3 and TRBJ1-2; D unresolved. This CDR3 spans 11 amino acids. The germline gives CDR1 MNHEY, CDR2 SVGEGT. V gave up 0 bases and J gave up 13 bases, with 9 bases separating them. The CDR3 protein is CASSYSYAVTF. The CDR3 DNA follows: TGTGCCAGCAGTTACTCCTATGCGGTCACCTTC.

Here the CDR3 DNA reads TGCGCCAGCAGCACCCAGAACAGCGCCAAGACCTACGAGCAGTACTTC. Its translation is CASSTQNSAKTYEQYF. The chain carries TRBV5-1 and TRBJ2-7; D is unresolved. V dropped 4 bases and J dropped 2 bases, with 19 bases sitting between them. The germline gives CDR1 SGHRS, CDR2 YFSETQ. The CDR3 covers 16 residues.

V gene TRBV7-9 combines with J gene TRBJ1-2, with TRBD1 matching 8 bases. This CDR3 has 18 amino acids. Germline CDR1 is SEHNR and CDR2 is FQNEAQ (reference sequence). The junction had 13 bases not matched to a gene; V was cut back by 2 bases and J by 2 bases. CDR3 sequence reads: CASSLTSFGQGTNYGYTF. As DNA, the CDR3 is TGTGCCAGCAGCTTAACCTCCTTCGGACAGGGAACAAACTATGGCTACACCTTC.

This clone was found a few times. The gene calls are TRBV18 and TRBJ1-1; weak D call: TRBD1 (5 bases). The CDR3 runs 12 residues. Trimming cost V 4 bases and J 12 bases, with 15 bases left between them. Germline V CDR1 and CDR2: KGHSH, LQKENI. The DNA for the CDR3 is TGTGCCAGCTCACGACCCCAGGGTAGAACTTTCTTT. Translated, it gives CASSRPQGRTFF.

This clone is a singleton in its sample. The V and J genes are TRBV19 and TRBJ2-7; 9 bases are shared with TRBD1. The CDR3 is 14 residues long. Looked up from germline, CDR1 is LNHDA and CDR2 is SQIVND (reference sequence). With 4 bases clipped from V and 6 bases from J, the junction kept 7 bases outside the gene matches. The CDR3 region has the DNA TGTGCCAGTAGTACGGACAGGGGAATTGTCGAGCAGTACTTC. Translated, it gives CASSTDRGIVEQYF. The full variable domain, its missing parts supplied by reference TRBV19 and TRBJ2-7, is DGGITQSPKYLFRKEGQNVTLSCEQNLNHDAMYWYRQDPGQGLRLIYYSQIVNDFQKGDIAEGYSVSREKKESFPLTVTSAQKNPTAFYLCASSTDRGIVEQYFGPGTRLTVT.

The chain uses TRBV30 and TRBJ1-2; D is ambiguous. Germline-derived CDR1 and CDR2 are GTSNPN and SVGIG (reference sequence). This CDR3 has 12 residues. V was pared by 3 bases and J by 6 bases, with 11 bases between. CDR3 loop: CAWRGRFDGYTF. The CDR3, as DNA: TGTGCCTGGAGGGGAAGATTTGATGGCTACACCTTC.

The chain has TRBV7-8 and TRBJ2-4; a possible D gene is TRBD1 (6 bases). Germline assignment: CDR1 SGHVS and CDR2 FQNEAQ. The CDR3 runs 18 residues. The ends were cut back, 2 bases at V and 1 base at J, with 18 bases in the middle. CDR3 in DNA: TGTGCCAGCAGCTTACCAGGGGTGTATTTGGAGGCCAAAAACATTCAGTACTTC. Translating gives CASSLPGVYLEAKNIQYF. Together with reference TRBV7-8 and TRBJ2-4, the CDR3 gives the full variable domain: GAGVSQSPRYKVAKRGQDVALRCDPISGHVSLFWYQQALGQGPEFLTYFQNEAQLDKSGLPSDRFFAERPEGSVSTLKIQRTQQEDSAVYLCASSLPGVYLEAKNIQYFGAGTRLSVL.

The V and J genes are TRBV10-2 and TRBJ1-1, with D possibly TRBD1 on 5 matching bases. This CDR3 comprises 12 residues. CDR1 and CDR2 from the germline V gene are WSHSY and SAAADI. Trimming shortened V by 11 bases and J by 5 bases, and 15 bases separated the two germline ends. Here the CDR3 DNA reads TGCGCCGCGGGGGGGTCGCGGACTGAAGCTTTCTTT. Its translation is CAAGGSRTEAFF.

V gene TRBV11-2 combines with J gene TRBJ1-1, with TRBD1 as a possible D gene (5 bases). The CDR3 runs to 12 residues. V lost 3 bases, J lost 6 bases, and 8 bases lay in between. Germline loops: CDR1 SGHAT, CDR2 FQNNGV. The CDR3 DNA reads as TGTGCCAGCAGCTTGGACACCCCTGAAGCTTTCTTT. Amino acids: CASSLDTPEAFF.

The chain is built from TRBV9 and TRBJ2-5; a weak D match, TRBD1 (6 bases). CDR1 and CDR2 from the germline V gene are SGDLS and YYNGEE. Trimming removed 4 bases from V and 2 bases from J, with 6 bases in between. This CDR3 has 12 residues. This chain's CDR3 is CASSRGQETQYF. Here the CDR3 DNA reads TGTGCCAGCAGCAGGGGGCAAGAGACCCAGTACTTC.

The chain is built from TRBV6-4 and TRBJ2-2, with 8 positions matching TRBD1. This CDR3 contains 17 residues. J lost 3 bases, V lost 1 base, and 7 bases had no gene match. Germline V gene data show CDR1 as MRHNA and CDR2 as SNTAGT. CDR3 sequence: CASSDWWTGTDTGELFF. The DNA of the CDR3 is TGTGCCAGCAGTGACTGGTGGACAGGGACCGACACCGGGGAGCTGTTTTTT.

The V call is TRBV16, the J call TRBJ2-1, with 10 positions matching TRBD1. Germline V gene sequence: CDR1 KGHSY, CDR2 FQNENV. V shed 0 bases and J 7 bases; nucleotides not matched to a gene: 6. CDR3 size: 16 residues. CDR3 nucleotides: TGTGCCAGCAGCCAATCTGACAGGGGGCTTGGTAATGAGCAGTTCTTC. This codes for CASSQSDRGLGNEQFF.

The V call is TRBV18, the J call TRBJ2-5, with 8 bases matching TRBD1. Germline V lookup: CDR1 KGHSH, CDR2 LQKENI. CDR3 length equals 15 residues. V shed 3 bases and J 1 base; nucleotides not matched to a gene: 4. CDR3 DNA: TGTGCCAGCTCACCCGTAGGGACAGGCCAAGAGACCCAGTACTTC. Encoded protein: CASSPVGTGQETQYF.

This clone was picked up a small number of times. The V call is TRBV30, the J call TRBJ1-5; perhaps TRBD1 as D (5 bases). The CDR3 has 13 residues. V lost 1 base and J lost 6, with 10 bases in between. Germline V CDR1 and CDR2: GTSNPN, SVGIG (reference sequence). The CDR3 protein is CAWSAGYGQPQHF. CDR3 bases: TGTGCCTGGAGTGCAGGGTATGGTCAGCCCCAGCATTTT. Full variable domain (rest looked up from reference TRBV30 and TRBJ1-5): SQTIHQWPATLVQPVGSPLSLECTVEGTSNPNLYWYRQAAGRGLQLLFYSVGIGQISSEVPQNLSASRPQDRQFILSSKKLLLSDSGFYLCAWSAGYGQPQHFGDGTRLSIL.

The chain has TRBV5-6 and TRBJ1-2; 8 positions agree with TRBD1. V shed 1 base and J 4 bases; nucleotides not matched to a gene: 6. Germline CDR1 SGHDT, CDR2 YYEEEE. The CDR3 extends over 15 amino acids. The CDR3 spells CASSLRDRNFYGYTF. The CDR3, as DNA: TGTGCCAGCAGCTTGAGGGACAGGAATTTCTATGGCTACACCTTC.

This CDR3 is CASSRDRVDEQYF. CDR3 DNA sequence: TGTGCCAGCAGCCGGGACAGGGTGGACGAGCAGTACTTC. This chain connects TRBV27 to TRBJ2-7; 9 nucleotides agree with TRBD1. From germline, CDR1 is MNHEY and CDR2 SMNVEV (reference sequence). Losses at the gene ends were 6 bases for V and 5 bases for J; bases not matched to a gene: 5. This CDR3 region has 13 residues.

The gene calls are TRBV6-5 and TRBJ1-6; tentatively, D is TRBD1 (5 bases). V was clipped by 2 bases and J by 4 bases, with 9 bases between them. This CDR3 has 15 amino acids. Germline CDR1 is MNHEY and CDR2 is SVGAGI. In nucleotides, the CDR3 is TGTGCCAGCAGTTACCAGGGAACATATAATTCACCCCTCCACTTT. Translated: CASSYQGTYNSPLHF.

V gene TRBV2 combines with J gene TRBJ1-1; D is uncertain. V was trimmed by 3 bases and J by 2 bases, leaving 16 bases between them. The CDR3 has 16 residues. Germline V CDR1 and CDR2: SNHLY, FYNNEI. CDR3 sequence reads: CASSENLVQRNTEAFF. In DNA form, the CDR3 reads TGTGCCAGCAGTGAGAACTTAGTACAGAGAAACACTGAAGCTTTCTTT.

The rearrangement links TRBV7-2 to TRBJ2-7; D gene unclear. This CDR3 is 15 amino acids long. Germline V lookup: CDR1 SGHTA, CDR2 FQGNSA. V lost 1 base and J 7 bases, leaving 17 bases between the germline ends. CDR3 amino acids: CASSLGSDPGFEQYF. The CDR3 region has the DNA TGTGCCAGCAGCTTAGGATCGGACCCCGGTTTTGAGCAGTACTTC.

V and J are TRBV29-1 and TRBJ1-1; D may be TRBD1 (6 bases). Germline assignment: CDR1 SQVTM and CDR2 ANQGSEA. V was shortened by 4 bases and J by 4 bases, with 16 bases between the two germline ends. There are 14 residues in the CDR3. CDR3: CSVGSTGSRTEAFF. DNA for the CDR3: TGCAGCGTTGGTTCGACAGGTAGTCGCACTGAAGCTTTCTTT.

This chain connects TRBV12-5 to TRBJ2-1; 7 nucleotides align to TRBD2. The CDR3 covers 14 residues. V was clipped by 5 bases and J by 6 bases; unmatched bases: 7. Germline V CDR1 and CDR2: LGHNT, FRNRAP. The CDR3 region has the DNA TGTGCTAGTGGTGTCGCCTCGGGGGGCAATGAGCAGTTCTTC. As protein: CASGVASGGNEQFF.

This clone came up a few times. The V and J genes are TRBV6-5 and TRBJ1-6; perhaps TRBD1 as D (5 bases). V lost 6 bases and J lost 5, with 11 bases in between. CDR1 MNHEY and CDR2 SVGAGI come from the germline V gene. The CDR3 extends over 14 amino acids. In DNA, the CDR3 is TGTGCCAGCAGGGACACGGGGGATAATTCACCCCTCCACTTT. It specifies CASRDTGDNSPLHF.

This chain uses TRBV12-5 with TRBJ2-5, with TRBD2 identical over 9 bases. The V gene end was trimmed by 0 bases and the J gene end by 5 bases; junction bases not matched to a gene: 16. In germline, CDR1 is LGHNT, CDR2 FRNRAP. CDR3 length: 19 amino acids. The CDR3 coding sequence is TGTGCTAGTGGTTTGGTACGAGTAGGGACTAGCTGGGGATTGGAGACCCAGTACTTC. As protein: CASGLVRVGTSWGLETQYF.

Here the CDR3 reads CASGGRLGRRETQYF. Here the CDR3 DNA reads TGTGCCAGTGGGGGGCGTTTGGGGCGCAGGGAGACCCAGTACTTC. The chain links TRBV19 to TRBJ2-5, with D possibly being TRBD1 or TRBD2 (6 bases each). Germline values: CDR1 LNHDA, CDR2 SQIVND (reference sequence). Trimming stripped 8 bases from V and 5 bases from J, with 21 bases between. There are 15 residues in the CDR3.

The rearrangement uses TRBV11-2 and TRBJ2-7; 9 positions agree with TRBD1. V lost 5 bases to trimming and J lost 5 bases; unmatched junction nucleotides: 13. CDR1 and CDR2 (germline): SGHAT, FQNNGV. The CDR3 length is 16 residues. The CDR3 is CASSNHRQGVWNEQYF. In nucleotides, the CDR3 is TGTGCCAGCAGCAACCATCGACAGGGGGTTTGGAACGAGCAGTACTTC. Supplemented by reference TRBV11-2 and TRBJ2-7, the full variable domain reads EAGVAQSPRYKIIEKRQSVAFWCNPISGHATLYWYQQILGQGPKLLIQFQNNGVVDDSQLPKDRFSAERLKGVDSTLKIQPAKLEDSAVYLCASSNHRQGVWNEQYFGPGTRLTVT.

The rearrangement joins TRBV30 to TRBJ1-3, with 7 positions matching TRBD1. Per germline, CDR1 GTSNPN and CDR2 SVGIG (reference sequence). J gave up 6 bases and V 7 bases, and 12 bases lay outside the gene matches. The CDR3 has 14 residues. In DNA, the CDR3 is TGTGCCTCTACTCAAACAGGGGTTCCAAACACCATATATTTT. It codes for CASTQTGVPNTIYF.

The J gene is TRBJ1-6, the V gene TRBV5-1; TRBD1 aligns across 8 bases. The CDR3 totals 16 residues. V dropped 4 bases and J dropped 7; count of bases not matched to a gene: 10. Germline CDR1 is SGHRS and CDR2 is YFSETQ. The CDR3 DNA is TGCGCCAGCAGCGCGACGTCTGCAGGGGGCAATTCACCCCTCCACTTT. It encodes CASSATSAGGNSPLHF.

The chain carries TRBV7-9 and TRBJ1-6; D gene unclear. The CDR3 extends over 14 amino acids. Germline values: CDR1 SEHNR, CDR2 FQNEAQ (reference sequence). The V end was cut by 7 bases, the J end by 0 bases, with 7 bases between. The CDR3 nucleotides are TGTGCCAGCACATGGAGCTCCTATAATTCACCCCTCCACTTT. It specifies CASTWSSYNSPLHF.

The chain couples TRBV5-4 to TRBJ2-5; D unresolved. Germline V gene sequence: CDR1 SGHNT, CDR2 YYREEE (reference sequence). This CDR3 region has 13 residues. Trimming shortened V by 8 bases and J by 2 bases, and 13 bases separated the two germline ends. The CDR3 coding sequence is TGTGCCAGTCAAGAGGAAAATCAAGAGACCCAGTACTTC. As protein: CASQEENQETQYF.